A single sample gave rise to the 10 T cell receptor beta chains below, sequenced in a study of shared clonotypes between healthy human individuals. Generated by immunoSEQ multiplex PCR, the TCRdb table keeps only in-frame clones and is missing some. This repertoire shows about 1.5 million clones, roughly 98% found once; its top ten account for about 0.45%. Specimen: naive CD4+ T cells sorted from blood. Subset noted: CD45RA+ positively selected. All receptors come from a man aged 30 to 39 in good health.

The chain has TRBV6-1 and TRBJ2-2; D is unclear. Germline CDR1 reads MNHNS; CDR2 reads SASEGT. V dropped 6 bases and J dropped 3 bases, with 14 bases sitting between them. CDR3 length: 15 amino acids. CDR3 sequence: CASSPTTWDTGELFF. The CDR3 nucleotides are TGTGCCAGCAGCCCAACTACATGGGACACCGGGGAGCTGTTTTTT.

The rearrangement links TRBV29-1 to TRBJ2-1; 11 bases fit TRBD2. Trimming took 4 bases from V and 2 from J; bases not matched to a gene: 10. Germline-derived CDR1 and CDR2 are SQVTM and ANQGSEA. The CDR3 contains 17 residues. The CDR3 loop is CSVALAGGPLTYNEQFF. For the CDR3, the DNA is TGCAGCGTTGCCTTAGCGGGAGGGCCCTTAACCTACAATGAGCAGTTCTTC.

The chain combines TRBV5-4 with TRBJ2-7, with 10 bases identical to TRBD2. The trim removed 0 bases at V and 6 bases at J, leaving 3 bases unmatched. The CDR3 has 14 amino acids. Germline CDR1 is SGHNT and CDR2 is YYREEE (reference sequence). The CDR3 DNA reads as TGTGCCAGCAGCTTGGCGGCTAGCGGGAGCGAGCAGTACTTC. This codes for CASSLAASGSEQYF.

The rearrangement links TRBV6-5 to TRBJ2-3; 8 bases agree with TRBD2. Looked up from germline, CDR1 is MNHEY and CDR2 is SVGAGI. CDR3 length equals 14 residues. V trimming: 0 bases; J trimming: 6 bases; junction bases outside the gene matches: 2. CDR3 in amino acids: CASSYSSGTDTQYF. DNA of the CDR3: TGTGCCAGCAGTTACTCTAGCGGGACGGATACGCAGTATTTT.

J is TRBJ2-1 and V is TRBV5-1; D gene ambiguous. The germline CDR1 and CDR2 sequences are SGHRS and YFSETQ. Trimming took off 4 bases at V and 6 bases at J, with 11 bases between the two ends. The CDR3 has 13 residues. CDR3 residues: CASSPAVSNEQFF. In DNA form, the CDR3 reads TGCGCCAGCAGCCCCGCAGTCTCCAATGAGCAGTTCTTC.

This chain joins TRBV28 and TRBJ2-3; TRBD2 is a possible D gene (6 bases). The CDR3 is 15 amino acids. V lost 6 bases to trimming and J lost 5 bases, with 18 bases between them. Germline CDR1 reads MDHEN; CDR2 reads SYDVKM. CDR3 region: CASRGRTSLIDTQYF. The CDR3 nucleotides are TGTGCCAGCAGAGGAAGAACTAGCCTCATAGATACGCAGTATTTT.

The CDR3 nucleotides are TGTGCCAGCAGCCCCGGGGGATTGCCGCCCTACGAGCAGTACTTC. It is translated as CASSPGGLPPYEQYF. The V gene is TRBV9, the J gene TRBJ2-7, with a weak D call TRBD2 (6 bases). This CDR3 has 15 residues. Germline CDR1 and CDR2: SGDLS and YYNGEE. The V end lost 4 bases, the J end lost 2 bases, and 16 bases lay between the germline ends.

V is TRBV11-3 and J is TRBJ1-1; unclear D gene. The germline V gene encodes CDR1 SGHNT and CDR2 YENEEA. Trimming stripped 5 bases from V and 1 base from J, with 5 bases between. The CDR3 is 12 residues long. Here the CDR3 reads CASSLRNTEAFF. CDR3 in DNA: TGTGCCAGCAGCCTGAGGAACACTGAAGCTTTCTTT.

As concerns this clone: Other DNA sequences of this sample code for an identical CDR3. The chain carries TRBV5-1 and TRBJ2-5; D might be TRBD1 or TRBD2, each matching 6 bases. Trimming shortened V by 2 bases and J by 4 bases, and 9 bases separated the two germline ends. CDR1 is SGHRS, CDR2 YFSETQ, per germline. The CDR3 runs to 13 residues. The CDR3 bases are TGCGCCAGCAGCTTAGGGGGAGGAGAGACCCAGTACTTC. Its protein product is CASSLGGGETQYF.

The rearrangement joins TRBV9 to TRBJ2-1; no firm D call. Between the trimmed V and J ends, which lost 0 bases and 6 bases, there was a span of 22 bases. This CDR3 has 18 residues. CDR1 SGDLS and CDR2 YYNGEE come from the germline V gene. The CDR3 loop is CASSVAPPGLPPGNEQFF. The CDR3, as DNA: TGTGCCAGCAGCGTAGCTCCCCCGGGCCTACCTCCCGGCAATGAGCAGTTCTTC.